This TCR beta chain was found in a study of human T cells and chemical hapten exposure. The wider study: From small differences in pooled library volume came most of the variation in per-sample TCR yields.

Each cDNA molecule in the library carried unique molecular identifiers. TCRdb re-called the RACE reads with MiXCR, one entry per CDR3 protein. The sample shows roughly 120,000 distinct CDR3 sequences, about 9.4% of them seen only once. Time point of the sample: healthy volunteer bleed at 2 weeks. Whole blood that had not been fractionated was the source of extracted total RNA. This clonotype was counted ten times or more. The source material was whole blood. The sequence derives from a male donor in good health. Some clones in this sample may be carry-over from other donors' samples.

CDR3 nucleotide sequence: TGTGCCAGCAGCCCGCAAGGACAGTCTGAAGCTTTCTTT. Translation: CASSPQGQSEAFF. V usage is TRBV9 and J usage is TRBJ1-1; tentative D call: TRBD1 (6 bases). Trimming cost V 4 bases and J 6 bases, with 13 bases left between them. Germline V gene lookup returns CDR1 SGDLS and CDR2 YYNGEE. CDR3 size: 13 residues. Based on the CDR3 plus reference TRBV9 and TRBJ1-1, the full variable domain is DSGVTQTPKHLITATGQRVTLRCSPRSGDLSVYWYQQSLDQGLQFLIQYYNGEERAKGNILERFSAQQFPDLHSELNLSSLELGDSALYFCASSPQGQSEAFFGQGTRLTVV.